Listed here are 26 T cell receptor beta chains from one sample, sequenced in a study of blood T cell repertoires in COVID-19 (dated by TCRdb to 2018 to 2021). The library came from the immunoSEQ multiplex PCR assay. The table comes from immuneACCESS by way of TCRdb, which keeps in-frame sequences with V and J called. Part of the clones is missing from these tables; in studies checked, under half for an unresolved V gene and the rest for unknown reasons. Here the sample has approximately 99,000 clones; around 87% occur a single time. About 20% of the sample belongs to the ten largest clones. The sample comprised peripheral blood. All receptors derive from a human donor in a cohort sampled during active COVID-19.

The chain joins TRBV6-5 to TRBJ2-5; 10 nucleotides match TRBD1. The germline V gene has CDR1 MNHEY and CDR2 SVGAGI. V was clipped by 6 bases and J by 4 bases; unmatched bases: 8. The CDR3 sequence is 15 residues long. The DNA of the CDR3 is TGTGCCAGCAGCCAGACAGGGGGCATAGGAGAGACCCAGTACTTC. Translated, it gives CASSQTGGIGETQYF.

The V gene is TRBV15, the J gene TRBJ2-3; 9 bases are a match to TRBD1. J gave up 2 bases and V 3 bases, and 12 bases lay outside the gene matches. The CDR3 is 18 amino acids. CDR1 is LNHNV and CDR2 is YYDKDF in the germline V gene (reference sequence). CDR3 in DNA: TGTGCCACCAGCAGGGCCTTCGGAGGGACAGGGTACACAGATACGCAGTATTTT. It is translated as CATSRAFGGTGYTDTQYF. Drawing the rest from reference TRBV15 and TRBJ2-3, the complete variable domain is DAMVIQNPRYQVTQFGKPVTLSCSQTLNHNVMYWYQQKSSQAPKLLFHYYDKDFNNEADTPDNFQSRRPNTSFCFLDIRSPGLGDTAMYLCATSRAFGGTGYTDTQYFGPGTRLTVL.

This rearrangement joins TRBV7-2 to TRBJ2-7, with TRBD2 matching 13 bases. Trimming removed 2 bases from V and 7 bases from J; junction bases left unmatched: 17. This CDR3 is built from 19 residues. CDR1 is SGHTA and CDR2 is FQGNSA in the germline V gene. The CDR3 loop reads CASSLSGTSGTHPMKEQYF. The DNA of the CDR3 is TGTGCCAGCAGCTTATCCGGGACTAGCGGGACCCACCCCATGAAAGAGCAGTACTTC.

This rearrangement joins TRBV7-8 to TRBJ2-3; 9 bases fit TRBD1. The CDR3 contains 14 residues. The germline V gene encodes CDR1 SGHVS and CDR2 FQNEAQ. V shed 7 bases, J shed 4 bases, and the junction held 6 bases outside the gene matches. The CDR3 reads CASTTGGIADTQYF. The CDR3, as DNA: TGTGCCAGCACCACAGGGGGCATCGCAGATACGCAGTATTTT.

The chain combines TRBV12-3 or TRBV12-4 with TRBJ2-3; tentatively, D is TRBD2 (5 bases). The length of the CDR3 is 13 residues. V lost 6 bases and J lost 0, with 7 bases in between. CDR3 DNA sequence: TGTGCCAGCAGACGGACTAGCACAGATACGCAGTATTTT. This translates into CASRRTSTDTQYF.

This chain uses TRBV27 with TRBJ2-7; D may be TRBD2 (5 bases). The CDR3 covers 14 residues. Trimming cost V 3 bases and J 0 bases, with 9 bases left between them. Germline assignment: CDR1 MNHEY and CDR2 SMNVEV (reference sequence). This CDR3 reads CASSFGLDSYEQYF. CDR3 nucleotides: TGTGCCAGCAGTTTCGGACTTGACTCCTACGAGCAGTACTTC.

V and J are TRBV7-3 and TRBJ2-3; a possible D gene is TRBD2 (5 bases). This CDR3 contains 14 residues. Looked up from germline, CDR1 is SGHTA and CDR2 is FQGTGA. V shed 5 bases and J shed 5 bases, with 14 bases lying between them. DNA of the CDR3: TGTGCCAGCAGCCCAGCGGCGGGCCTAGATACGCAGTATTTT. Translated: CASSPAAGLDTQYF.

Only one count was recorded for this clone. V and J are TRBV19 and TRBJ1-1; no firm D call. In germline, CDR1 is LNHDA, CDR2 SQIVND (reference sequence). The CDR3 totals 12 residues. V was shortened by 3 bases and J by 4 bases, with 6 bases between the two germline ends. The DNA of the CDR3 is TGTGCCAGTAGTATCCGGAGCACTGAAGCTTTCTTT. It specifies CASSIRSTEAFF.

The chain links TRBV10-3 to TRBJ2-7; no firm D call. V was shortened by 0 bases and J by 5 bases, with 11 bases between the two germline ends. The germline CDR1 and CDR2 sequences are ENHRY and SYGVKD. The CDR3 has 14 residues. The CDR3 protein is CAISESHGLNEQYF. CDR3 in DNA: TGTGCCATCAGTGAGTCTCATGGGCTCAACGAGCAGTACTTC.

V is TRBV27 and J is TRBJ2-7; tentatively, D is TRBD1 (6 bases). V was trimmed by 3 bases and J by 0 bases, leaving 15 bases between them. The germline V gene has CDR1 MNHEY and CDR2 SMNVEV (reference sequence). The CDR3 loop spans 16 amino acids. In DNA form, the CDR3 reads TGTGCCAGCAGTTTCCTTCGACAGGACCGCTCCTACGAGCAGTACTTC. Translating gives CASSFLRQDRSYEQYF.

J is TRBJ2-3 and V is TRBV2; weak D call: TRBD2 (7 bases). CDR1 is SNHLY and CDR2 is FYNNEI in the germline V gene. Trimming left V 2 bases short and J 5 bases short, with 11 bases between. The CDR3 spans 14 residues. The CDR3 DNA is TGTGCCAGCAGTGAAACGGGGGGCGTAGATACGCAGTATTTT. Encoded protein: CASSETGGVDTQYF.

This clone was found a few times. The gene calls are TRBV24-1 and TRBJ1-2; D remains unclear. Per germline, CDR1 KGHDR and CDR2 SFDVKD. V dropped 3 bases and J dropped 5 bases, with 3 bases sitting between them. This CDR3 region has 11 residues. The CDR3 protein is CATSDPYGYTF. CDR3 nucleotides: TGTGCCACCAGTGATCCGTATGGCTACACCTTC.

The gene calls are TRBV5-4 and TRBJ2-5, with D perhaps matching TRBD1 (6 bases). Deletions cut 4 bases from V and 0 bases from J, with 22 bases between. The germline V gene encodes CDR1 SGHNT and CDR2 YYREEE (reference sequence). The CDR3 consists of 18 residues. The CDR3 region is CASSLGRRDTRYQETQYF. The CDR3 DNA follows: TGTGCCAGCAGCCTGGGTCGAAGGGACACCAGGTACCAAGAGACCCAGTACTTC.

The rearrangement links TRBV10-2 to TRBJ2-7; possibly TRBD2 for D (7 bases). The CDR3 totals 16 residues. V shed 8 bases and J shed 2 bases, with 22 bases lying between them. Germline V gene sequence: CDR1 WSHSY, CDR2 SAAADI. CDR3 loop: CASLGGGTLITYEQYF. The CDR3 nucleotides read TGCGCCAGCTTAGGGGGAGGGACTCTAATAACCTACGAGCAGTACTTC.

The chain is built from TRBV19 and TRBJ1-2, with 8 positions matching TRBD1. This CDR3 is built from 14 residues. Losses at the gene ends were 3 bases for V and 8 bases for J; bases not matched to a gene: 8. The V gene's germline CDR1 is LNHDA and CDR2 SQIVND (reference sequence). This CDR3 reads CASSISQGAEGYTF. DNA of the CDR3: TGTGCCAGTAGTATCTCCCAGGGGGCAGAGGGCTACACCTTC.

The CDR3 DNA reads as TGTGCCAGCGGACCCACGGGACTACCAACGGAGACCCAGTACTTC. Translation gives CASGPTGLPTETQYF. This chain uses TRBV6-5 with TRBJ2-5, with 7 bases aligning to TRBD2. Per the germline V gene, CDR1 is MNHEY and CDR2 is SVGAGI. This CDR3 region has 15 residues. The V segment lost 8 bases and the J segment 5 bases; nucleotides outside the gene matches: 14.

This sequence joins TRBV7-8 and TRBJ1-1, with D perhaps TRBD1 (5 bases). CDR3 length: 11 residues. V shed 5 bases and J shed 7 bases, with 8 bases lying between them. Germline values: CDR1 SGHVS, CDR2 FQNEAQ. The CDR3 sequence is CASSRTGEAFF. The DNA of the CDR3 is TGTGCCAGCAGCCGAACAGGTGAAGCTTTCTTT.

The chain recombines TRBV4-1 with TRBJ1-1; maybe TRBD1 (6 bases). V was clipped by 4 bases and J by 1 base, with 7 bases between them. Germline values: CDR1 MGHRA, CDR2 YSYEKL. The CDR3 loop spans 13 amino acids. CDR3 nucleotide sequence: TGCGCCAGCAGCCGGGGACAGAACACTGAAGCTTTCTTT. Its translation: CASSRGQNTEAFF.

This chain connects TRBV9 to TRBJ2-1, with 8 bases aligning to TRBD2. J gave up 7 bases and V 4 bases, and 10 bases lay outside the gene matches. The CDR3 totals 15 residues. Germline V gene lookup returns CDR1 SGDLS and CDR2 YYNGEE. The chain's CDR3 is CASSLGGTSGNEQFF. The CDR3 DNA reads as TGTGCCAGCAGCCTCGGCGGGACTAGTGGTAATGAGCAGTTCTTC.

The chain couples TRBV5-6 to TRBJ2-6; D possibly corresponds to TRBD1 (5 bases). The CDR3 is made up of 15 amino acids. V lost 0 bases and J 1 base, leaving 5 bases between the germline ends. Germline assignment: CDR1 SGHDT and CDR2 YYEEEE. CDR3 DNA sequence: TGTGCCAGCAGCTTGGCAGGGTCTGGGGCCAACGTCCTGACTTTC. Protein: CASSLAGSGANVLTF.

The chain employs TRBV4-1 and TRBJ2-2; 10 bases fit TRBD1. V gave up 4 bases and J gave up 3 bases; unmatched junction bases: 5. CDR1 is MGHRA and CDR2 is YSYEKL in the germline V gene. The CDR3 runs 16 residues. The CDR3 protein is CASSRRGTGDTGELFF. The CDR3 DNA reads as TGCGCCAGCAGCCGTCGCGGGACAGGGGACACCGGGGAGCTGTTTTTT.

V and J are TRBV13 and TRBJ1-5; TRBD1 aligns across 11 bases. This CDR3 region has 15 residues. V lost 5 bases and J lost 6; bases outside the gene matches: 6. The germline V gene has CDR1 PRHDT and CDR2 FYEKMQ (reference sequence). Written as DNA, the CDR3 is TGTGCCAGCAGCCTCGGACAGGGGGCCGGTCAGCCCCAGCATTTT. This sequence encodes CASSLGQGAGQPQHF.

This clone was seen more than once but under ten times. This chain connects TRBV5-1 to TRBJ2-1; 9 bases match TRBD1. The CDR3 spans 16 residues. Germline V gives CDR1 SGHRS, CDR2 YFSETQ. J was trimmed by 6 bases and V by 0 bases; bases with no gene match: 7. The CDR3 bases are TGCGCCAGCAGCTTGGTGGGGACAGGGAGGGGCAATGAGCAGTTCTTC. Protein product: CASSLVGTGRGNEQFF.

This chain links TRBV12-3 or TRBV12-4 with TRBJ2-7; D call uncertain. The CDR3 length is 13 residues. V was pared by 5 bases and J by 1 base, with 9 bases between. CDR3 nucleotide sequence: TGTGCCAGCAGTCTCTATGTGTCCTACGAGCAGTACTTC. It specifies CASSLYVSYEQYF.

The rearrangement uses TRBV19 and TRBJ2-1, with unresolved D. Trimming cost V 4 bases and J 3 bases, with 22 bases left between them. The CDR3 spans 18 residues. Looked up from germline, CDR1 is LNHDA and CDR2 is SQIVND (reference sequence). In DNA form, the CDR3 reads TGTGCCAGTAGTAGGGCCCGGTGGCAGAGCAGTAGCTACAATGAGCAGTTCTTC. This encodes CASSRARWQSSSYNEQFF.

The chain links TRBV2 to TRBJ2-3, with D maybe TRBD1 (6 bases). Germline CDR1 is SNHLY and CDR2 is FYNNEI. The CDR3 is 14 residues long. V was cut by 3 bases and J by 2 bases, with 9 bases left in between. CDR3 protein: CASSDGDNTDTQYF. In DNA form, the CDR3 reads TGTGCCAGCAGTGATGGGGACAACACAGATACGCAGTATTTT.